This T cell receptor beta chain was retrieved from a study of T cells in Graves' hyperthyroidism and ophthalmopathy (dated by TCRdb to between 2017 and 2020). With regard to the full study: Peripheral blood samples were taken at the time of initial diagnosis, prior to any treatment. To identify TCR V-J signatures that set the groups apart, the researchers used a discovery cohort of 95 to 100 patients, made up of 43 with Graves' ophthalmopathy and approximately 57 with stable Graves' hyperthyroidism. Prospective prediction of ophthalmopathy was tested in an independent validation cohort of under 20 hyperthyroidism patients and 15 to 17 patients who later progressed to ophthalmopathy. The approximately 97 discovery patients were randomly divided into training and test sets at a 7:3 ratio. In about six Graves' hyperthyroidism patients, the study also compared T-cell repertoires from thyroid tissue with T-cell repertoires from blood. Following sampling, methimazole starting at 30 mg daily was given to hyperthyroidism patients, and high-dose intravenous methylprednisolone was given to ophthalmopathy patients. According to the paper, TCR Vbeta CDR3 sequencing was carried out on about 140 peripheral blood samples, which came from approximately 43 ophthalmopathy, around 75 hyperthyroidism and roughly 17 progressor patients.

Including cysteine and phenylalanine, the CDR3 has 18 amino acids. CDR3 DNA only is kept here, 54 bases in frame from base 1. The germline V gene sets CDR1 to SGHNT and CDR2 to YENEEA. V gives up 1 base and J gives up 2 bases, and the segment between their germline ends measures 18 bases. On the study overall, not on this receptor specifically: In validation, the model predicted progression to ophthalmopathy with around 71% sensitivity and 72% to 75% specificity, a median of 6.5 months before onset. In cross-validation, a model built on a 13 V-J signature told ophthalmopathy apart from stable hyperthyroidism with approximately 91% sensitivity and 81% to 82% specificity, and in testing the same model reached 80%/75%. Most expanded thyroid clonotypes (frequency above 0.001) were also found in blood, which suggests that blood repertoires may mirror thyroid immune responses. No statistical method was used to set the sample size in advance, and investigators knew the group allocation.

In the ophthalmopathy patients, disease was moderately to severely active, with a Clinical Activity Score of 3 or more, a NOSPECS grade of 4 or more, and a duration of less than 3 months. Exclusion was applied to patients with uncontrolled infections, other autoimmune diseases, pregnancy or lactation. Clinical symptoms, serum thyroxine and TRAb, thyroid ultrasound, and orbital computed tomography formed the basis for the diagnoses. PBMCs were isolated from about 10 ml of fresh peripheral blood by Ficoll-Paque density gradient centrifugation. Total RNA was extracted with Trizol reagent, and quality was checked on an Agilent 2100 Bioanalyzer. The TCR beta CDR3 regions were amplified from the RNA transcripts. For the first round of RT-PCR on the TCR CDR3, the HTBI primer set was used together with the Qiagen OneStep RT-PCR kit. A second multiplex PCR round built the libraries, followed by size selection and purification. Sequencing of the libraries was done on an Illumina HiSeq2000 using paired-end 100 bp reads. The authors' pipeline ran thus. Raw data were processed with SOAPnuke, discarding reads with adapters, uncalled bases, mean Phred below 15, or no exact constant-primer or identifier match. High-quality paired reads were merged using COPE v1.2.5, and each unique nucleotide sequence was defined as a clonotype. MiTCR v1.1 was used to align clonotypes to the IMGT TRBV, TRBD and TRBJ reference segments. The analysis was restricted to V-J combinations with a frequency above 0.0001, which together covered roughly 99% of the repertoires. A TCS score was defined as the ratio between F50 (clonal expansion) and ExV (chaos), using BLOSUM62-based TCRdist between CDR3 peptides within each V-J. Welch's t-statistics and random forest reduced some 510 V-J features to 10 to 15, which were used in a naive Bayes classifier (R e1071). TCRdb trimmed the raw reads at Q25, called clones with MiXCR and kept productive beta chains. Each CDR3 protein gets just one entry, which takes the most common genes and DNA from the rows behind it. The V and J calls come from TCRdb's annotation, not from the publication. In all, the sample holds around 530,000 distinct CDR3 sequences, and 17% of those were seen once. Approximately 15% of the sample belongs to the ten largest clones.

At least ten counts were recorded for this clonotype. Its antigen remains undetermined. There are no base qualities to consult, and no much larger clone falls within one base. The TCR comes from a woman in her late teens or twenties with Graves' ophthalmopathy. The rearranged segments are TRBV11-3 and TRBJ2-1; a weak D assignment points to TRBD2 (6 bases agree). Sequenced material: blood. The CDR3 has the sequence CASSLGPFSGYTYNEQFF. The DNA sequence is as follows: TGTGCCAGCAGCTTAGGTCCGTTTAGCGGTTACACCTACAATGAGCAGTTCTTC.